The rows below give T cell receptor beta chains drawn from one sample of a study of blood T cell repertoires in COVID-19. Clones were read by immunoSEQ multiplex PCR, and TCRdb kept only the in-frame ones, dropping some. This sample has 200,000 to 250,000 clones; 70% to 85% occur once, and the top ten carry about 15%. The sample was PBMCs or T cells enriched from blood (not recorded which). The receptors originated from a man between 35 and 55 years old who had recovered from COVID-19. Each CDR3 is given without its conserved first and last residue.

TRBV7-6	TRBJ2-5	ASSPSTGVAETQY
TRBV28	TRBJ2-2	ASSDPGREGDTGELF
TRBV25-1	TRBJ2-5	ASRTGRRGEETQY
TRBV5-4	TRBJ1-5	ASSSGPSGADQPQH
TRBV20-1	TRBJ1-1	SARPGGEAF
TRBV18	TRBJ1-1	ASSPPSRQENTEAF
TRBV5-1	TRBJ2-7	ASSNQGSSYEQY
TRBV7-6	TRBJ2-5	ASSLLGTSGSGFPETQY
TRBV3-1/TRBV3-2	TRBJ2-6	ASQGFPGKPGANVLT
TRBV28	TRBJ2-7	ASSPWGRDKTYEQY
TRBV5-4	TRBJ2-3	ASSLGLAGTTDTQY
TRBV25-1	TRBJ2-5	ASSDPPPTSGKETQY
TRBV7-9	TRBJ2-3	ASSFSGGTDTQY
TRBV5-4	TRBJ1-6	ASSPGTADNSPLH
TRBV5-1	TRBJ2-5	ASSFFGTVQETQY
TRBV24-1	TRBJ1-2	ATSHSGGPSYGYT
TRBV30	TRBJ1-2	AHATANNYGYT
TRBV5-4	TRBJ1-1	ASSSEWAYTEAF
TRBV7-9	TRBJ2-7	ASSLALAGGFYEQY
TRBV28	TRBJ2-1	ASSTAGAPYNEQF
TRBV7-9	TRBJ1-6	ASSYTAPGDSPLH
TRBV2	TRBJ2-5	ASAGTSQETQY
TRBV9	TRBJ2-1	ASAEDAGGYNEQF
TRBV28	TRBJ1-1	ASILPTGHYTEAF
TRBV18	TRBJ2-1	ASSPSHSYNEQF
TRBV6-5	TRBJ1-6	ASSGGQPYNSPLH
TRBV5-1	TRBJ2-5	ASSPGTGGQETQY
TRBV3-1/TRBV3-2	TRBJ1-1	ASSQVYSRGAF
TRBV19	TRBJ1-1	ASSFYSRGSSNTEAF
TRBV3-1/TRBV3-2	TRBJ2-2	ASSPLERGSTGELF
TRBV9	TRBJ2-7	ASSVVGASYEQY
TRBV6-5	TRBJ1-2	ASSSGAGQLYGYT
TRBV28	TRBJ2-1	ASRPGFYNEQF
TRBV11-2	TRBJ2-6	ASSPRRGADRVANVLT
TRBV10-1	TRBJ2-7	ASSEKGRFDEQY
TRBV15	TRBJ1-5	ATSRTKGANQPQH
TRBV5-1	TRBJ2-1	ASSLDSGTGGYNEQF
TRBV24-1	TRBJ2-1	ATSDSLAGGNEQF
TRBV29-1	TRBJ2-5	SVPGQGPRTQY
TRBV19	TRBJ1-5	ASTPGQGAVGNQPQH
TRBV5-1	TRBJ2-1	ASSLAGGIGNEQF
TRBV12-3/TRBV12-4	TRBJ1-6	ASSPYNSPLH
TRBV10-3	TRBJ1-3	ATTTGSSGNTIY
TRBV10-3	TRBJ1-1	AIKYSYQTNTEAF
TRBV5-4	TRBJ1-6	ASSLRQGTLSYNSPLH
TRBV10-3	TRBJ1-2	AISEADSNYGYT
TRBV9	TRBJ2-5	ASSQPRNRELETQY
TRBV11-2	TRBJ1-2	ASSFRDRVPAGSYT
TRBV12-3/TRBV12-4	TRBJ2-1	ASSLDSGDEQF
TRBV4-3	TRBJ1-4	ASSQTVQENEKLF
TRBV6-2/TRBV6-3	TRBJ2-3	ASSSGLAGVIETDTQY
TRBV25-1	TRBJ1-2	ASSVVAGSLGYT
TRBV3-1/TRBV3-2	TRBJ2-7	ASSQRQDGYEQY
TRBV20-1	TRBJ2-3	SAEGVDTQY
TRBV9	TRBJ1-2	ASSVAQGFDYGYT
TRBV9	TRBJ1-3	ASSVSLGPGNTIY
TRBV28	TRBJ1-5	ASPLEGAGNQPQH
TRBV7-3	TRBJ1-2	ASSLRPGDNYGYT
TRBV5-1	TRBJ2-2	ASSLVAGGPGELF